The 7 T cell receptor beta chains given below trace back to one sample, sequenced in a study of beta chain features in type 1 diabetes. The sequenced template was cDNA made from the entire isolated RNA. The table came from immunoSEQ multiplex PCR; TCRdb's copy has only in-frame clones and leaves some out. This table holds 10,000 to 15,000 clones, 46% found once. The source material was stem cell memory CD4+ T cells from blood. The receptors shown here come from a man in his late teens or twenties in good health.

This clone has just a few counts. The chain is built from TRBV2 and TRBJ1-5; maybe TRBD1 (6 bases). V was clipped by 2 bases and J by 4 bases, with 18 bases between them. The CDR3 sequence is 17 residues long. Germline V gives CDR1 SNHLY, CDR2 FYNNEI. CDR3 loop: CASSENQVGGRNQPQHF. DNA for the CDR3: TGTGCCAGCAGTGAAAACCAGGTCGGGGGGCGTAATCAGCCCCAGCATTTT.

The chain is built from TRBV10-3 and TRBJ2-3, with 10 bases fitting TRBD2. CDR3 length: 14 residues. J gave up 2 bases and V 6 bases, and 2 bases lay outside the gene matches. Looked up from germline, CDR1 is ENHRY and CDR2 is SYGVKD. DNA for the CDR3: TGTGCCATCAGAGGGACTAGCGACACAGATACGCAGTATTTT. This translates into CAIRGTSDTDTQYF.

The rearrangement joins TRBV7-9 to TRBJ2-1; 11 bases are a match to TRBD2. The V gene's germline CDR1 is SEHNR and CDR2 FQNEAQ (reference sequence). V gave up 4 bases and J gave up 12 bases; unmatched junction bases: 5. This CDR3 is built from 13 residues. The chain's CDR3 is CASSSLAGDGQFF. The CDR3 DNA follows: TGTGCCAGCAGCTCACTAGCGGGGGACGGGCAGTTCTTC.

This clone appeared a few times. The chain combines TRBV4-2 with TRBJ2-1, with TRBD2 as a possible D gene (5 bases). CDR3 length: 17 residues. Germline V gene lookup returns CDR1 LGHNA and CDR2 YNFKEQ. V shed 0 bases and J shed 0 bases, with 12 bases lying between them. The CDR3 loop is CASSQDPSSISYNEQFF. The CDR3 DNA is TGTGCCAGCAGCCAAGACCCGTCTAGCATCTCCTACAATGAGCAGTTCTTC.

This clone was detected a few times. The chain couples TRBV30 to TRBJ2-3; 9 nucleotides agree with TRBD1. The CDR3 runs to 15 residues. With 2 bases clipped from V and 4 bases from J, the junction kept 7 bases outside the gene matches. Germline V gene data show CDR1 as GTSNPN and CDR2 as SVGIG (reference sequence). The CDR3 sequence is CAWSLRTGDSDTQYF. DNA of the CDR3: TGTGCCTGGAGTCTCCGGACAGGGGATTCAGATACGCAGTATTTT. Full variable domain (missing parts from reference TRBV30 and TRBJ2-3): SQTIHQWPATLVQPVGSPLSLECTVEGTSNPNLYWYRQAAGRGLQLLFYSVGIGQISSEVPQNLSASRPQDRQFILSSKKLLLSDSGFYLCAWSLRTGDSDTQYFGPGTRLTVL.

This clone was detected only a few times. The chain employs TRBV27 and TRBJ2-5; a possible D gene is TRBD2 (5 bases). The CDR3 loop spans 14 amino acids. From germline, CDR1 is MNHEY and CDR2 SMNVEV (reference sequence). The V end was cut by 2 bases, the J end by 0 bases, with 7 bases between. As DNA, the CDR3 is TGTGCCAGCAGTTTACGGGGAGACCAAGAGACCCAGTACTTC. Translating gives CASSLRGDQETQYF.

The chain combines TRBV30 with TRBJ2-3; 8 bases are a match to TRBD2. Germline CDR1 reads GTSNPN; CDR2 reads SVGIG (reference sequence). The CDR3 is made up of 15 amino acids. With 4 bases clipped from V and 2 bases from J, the junction kept 8 bases outside the gene matches. In DNA form, the CDR3 reads TGTGCCTGGACCCCGTGGACTAGCAACACAGATACGCAGTATTTT. It is translated as CAWTPWTSNTDTQYF.